This T cell receptor (beta chain) was sequenced in a study of cytomegalovirus exposure and HLA in healthy donors. Notes on the study in general: The study listed roughly 160 cytomegalovirus-associated TCR beta chains.

Libraries were prepared by immunoSEQ multiplex PCR; TCRdb keeps only in-frame clonotypes and omits some of them. The table includes tens of thousands of clones, about 88% detected once. For this clone: Its antigen is still unknown.

The CDR3 is 18 amino acids. The V gene lost 0 bases and the J gene lost 2 bases, with 19 bases spanning the gap. Germline CDR1 SGHKS, CDR2 YYEKEE (reference sequence). Sequenced material: PBMCs. The chain carries TRBV5-5 and TRBJ2-3, with TRBD1 as a possible D gene (6 bases). This clonotype was sampled from a woman in her thirties in good health and CMV-seronegative. The chain's CDR3 is CASSLEPDRTILTDTQYF. The DNA of the CDR3 is TGTGCCAGCAGCTTGGAGCCCGACAGGACAATCCTCACAGATACGCAGTATTTT.